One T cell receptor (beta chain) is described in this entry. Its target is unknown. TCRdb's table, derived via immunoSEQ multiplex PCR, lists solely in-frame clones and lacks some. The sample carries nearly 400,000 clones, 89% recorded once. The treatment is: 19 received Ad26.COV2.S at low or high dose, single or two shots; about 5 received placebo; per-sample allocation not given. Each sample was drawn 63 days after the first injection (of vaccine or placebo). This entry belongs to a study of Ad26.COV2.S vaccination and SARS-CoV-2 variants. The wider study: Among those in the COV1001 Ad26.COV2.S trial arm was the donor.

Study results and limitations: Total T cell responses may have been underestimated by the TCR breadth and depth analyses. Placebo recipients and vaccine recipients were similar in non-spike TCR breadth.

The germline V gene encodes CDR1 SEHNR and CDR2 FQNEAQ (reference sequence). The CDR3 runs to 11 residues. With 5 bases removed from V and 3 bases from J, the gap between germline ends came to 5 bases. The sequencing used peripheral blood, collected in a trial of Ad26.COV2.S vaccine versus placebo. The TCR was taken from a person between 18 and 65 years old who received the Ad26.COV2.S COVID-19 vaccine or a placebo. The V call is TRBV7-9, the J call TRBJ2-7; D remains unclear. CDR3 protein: CASSLNYEQYF. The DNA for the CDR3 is TGTGCCAGCAGCCTAAACTACGAGCAGTACTTC. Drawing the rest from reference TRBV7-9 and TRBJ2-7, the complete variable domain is DTGVSQNPRHKITKRGQNVTFRCDPISEHNRLYWYRQTLGQGPEFLTYFQNEAQLEKSRLLSDRFSAERPKGSFSTLEIQRTEQGDSAMYLCASSLNYEQYFGPGTRLTVT.